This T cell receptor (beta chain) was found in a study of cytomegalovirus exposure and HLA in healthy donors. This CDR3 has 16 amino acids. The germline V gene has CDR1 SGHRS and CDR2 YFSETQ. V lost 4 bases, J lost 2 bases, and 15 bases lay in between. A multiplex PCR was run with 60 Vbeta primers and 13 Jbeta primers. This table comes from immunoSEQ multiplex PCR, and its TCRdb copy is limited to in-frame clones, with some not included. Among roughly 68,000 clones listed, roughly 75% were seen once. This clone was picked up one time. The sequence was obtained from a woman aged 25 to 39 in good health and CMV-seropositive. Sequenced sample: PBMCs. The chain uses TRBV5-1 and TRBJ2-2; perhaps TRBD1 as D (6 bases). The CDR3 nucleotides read TGCGCCAGCAGCCAGTTCCCGGACAGCAACACCGGGGAGCTGTTTTTT. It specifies CASSQFPDSNTGELFF.